What follows are 3 T cell receptor beta chains derived from one specimen sequenced in a study of shared clonotypes between healthy human individuals. Some clones are missing from TCRdb's copy, which holds only in-frame ones; the method was immunoSEQ multiplex PCR. Of roughly 510,000 clones listed, 60% to 80% were seen once; the top ten hold roughly an eighth. The specimen was PBMCs. These receptors originate from a woman aged 40-49 years in good health. Some clones in this sample may be carry-over from other donors' samples.

V is TRBV19 and J is TRBJ2-3; 9 nucleotides align to TRBD2. CDR3 length: 15 residues. CDR1 is LNHDA and CDR2 is SQIVND in the germline V gene (reference sequence). The junction had 4 bases not matched to a gene; V was cut back by 2 bases and J by 4 bases. CDR3 DNA sequence: TGTGCCAGTAGTATATATAGCGGGAGTCCAGATACGCAGTATTTT. It is translated as CASSIYSGSPDTQYF.

This rearrangement joins TRBV5-1 to TRBJ2-1; the D is unclear. Per germline, CDR1 SGHRS and CDR2 YFSETQ. The CDR3 has 14 residues. Trimming removed 0 bases from V and 2 bases from J, with 6 bases in between. In nucleotides, the CDR3 is TGCGCCAGCAGCTTGGAGGGTCCCTACAATGAGCAGTTCTTC. It yields the protein CASSLEGPYNEQFF.

This clone was detected once. The chain is built from TRBV2 and TRBJ1-5; possible D gene TRBD1, 6 bases. The germline V gene has CDR1 SNHLY and CDR2 FYNNEI. V lost 2 bases, J lost 2 bases, and 10 bases lay in between. The length of the CDR3 is 15 residues. CDR3 protein: CASSEWTDGNQPQHF. The CDR3 DNA is TGTGCCAGCAGTGAATGGACAGACGGCAATCAGCCCCAGCATTTT.